These 11 T cell receptor beta chains originate from one sample sequenced in a study of blood T cells in healthy people across ages. The use of a sample-barcoded 5' primer and a J-beta primer mix characterized a second PCR of roughly 6 to 11 cycles. TCRdb re-called the 5' RACE reads with MiXCR, one entry per CDR3 protein. The sample includes approximately 810,000 distinct CDR3 sequences, around 28% of them seen just once. Specimen: blood. Receptors originate from a woman of 80 years or more in good health.

The chain joins TRBV10-3 to TRBJ2-1; D call uncertain. Germline values: CDR1 ENHRY, CDR2 SYGVKD. V dropped 4 bases and J dropped 1 base, with 2 bases sitting between them. The CDR3 runs to 12 residues. Written as DNA, the CDR3 is TGTGCCATCAGTGCTTCCTACAATGAGCAGTTCTTC. It is translated as CAISASYNEQFF.

Many counts were recorded for this clonotype. J is TRBJ1-2 and V is TRBV3-1; the D gene is possibly TRBD1 (5 bases). This CDR3 region has 14 residues. V lost 1 base and J lost 2, with 8 bases in between. Germline CDR1 reads LGHDT; CDR2 reads YNNKEL (reference sequence). CDR3 amino acids: CASSQAQGNYGYTF. CDR3 bases: TGTGCCAGCAGCCAAGCCCAGGGAAACTATGGCTACACCTTC.

The gene calls are TRBV12-3 or TRBV12-4 and TRBJ1-5, with D hard to call. Between the trimmed V and J ends, which lost 7 bases and 3 bases, there was a span of 13 bases. CDR3 length: 14 amino acids. The CDR3, as DNA: TGTGCCAGCACCGAGGCAACGGCCAATCAGCCCCAGCATTTT. It specifies CASTEATANQPQHF.

The rearrangement links TRBV20-1 to TRBJ2-7, with 7 bases aligning to TRBD2. The V and J ends lost 0 bases and 4 bases, in that order; junction bases with no gene match: 9. Germline-derived CDR1 and CDR2 are DFQATT and SNEGSKA (reference sequence). The CDR3 length is 15 residues. In nucleotides, the CDR3 is TGCAGTGCTAGAGATTCACGGGGGGAGAGGTACGAGCAGTACTTC. It yields the protein CSARDSRGERYEQYF.

This clonotype appeared a few times. The chain couples TRBV9 to TRBJ1-2, with no clear D. Deletions cut 4 bases from V and 4 bases from J, with 20 bases between. The germline V gene has CDR1 SGDLS and CDR2 YYNGEE. The length of the CDR3 is 16 residues. The CDR3 sequence: CASSPVSSMVAYGYTF. The CDR3 DNA reads as TGTGCCAGCAGCCCAGTTTCCTCAATGGTGGCCTATGGCTACACCTTC. Combining the CDR3 with reference TRBV9 and TRBJ1-2 gives the whole variable domain DSGVTQTPKHLITATGQRVTLRCSPRSGDLSVYWYQQSLDQGLQFLIQYYNGEERAKGNILERFSAQQFPDLHSELNLSSLELGDSALYFCASSPVSSMVAYGYTFGSGTRLTVV.

This clonotype was counted many times. V usage is TRBV7-8 and J usage is TRBJ2-1, with D perhaps matching TRBD2 (6 bases). V was cut by 1 base and J by 4 bases, with 14 bases left in between. Germline loops: CDR1 SGHVS, CDR2 FQNEAQ. The CDR3 is made up of 16 amino acids. Written as DNA, the CDR3 is TGTGCCAGCAGCTTAGTGGGGGGTCCCGTTTACAATGAGCAGTTCTTC. Encoded protein: CASSLVGGPVYNEQFF.

This clonotype was detected ten times or more. At one end, the junction sequence differs from germline, possibly due to a read error. This chain links TRBV5-1 with TRBJ2-5; the D is unclear. Germline V gene sequence: CDR1 SGHRS, CDR2 YFSETQ. The CDR3 extends over 12 amino acids. The CDR3 DNA is TGTGCCAGCAGCTTAGTAATGGAGACCCAGTACTTC. Translating it yields CASSLVMETQYF.

This clonotype has just a few counts. A much larger clone lies a single base off, so this may be a read error. The chain has TRBV7-9 and TRBJ2-1; D possibly uses TRBD1 or TRBD2 (5 bases each). The last part of the DNA fits TRBJ2-7 better; the J call may be wrong. The CDR3 totals 15 residues. Germline V gives CDR1 SEHNR, CDR2 FQNEAQ (reference sequence). The CDR3 DNA sequence: TGTGCCAGCACCCCGGGGCGATCCTCCTACAATGAGCAGTACTTC. It yields the protein CASTPGRSSYNEQYF.

This clonotype was observed at least ten times. V is TRBV20-1 and J is TRBJ1-6; D may be TRBD1 (5 bases). Per the germline V gene, CDR1 is DFQATT and CDR2 is SNEGSKA (reference sequence). V lost 3 bases, J lost 7 bases, and 16 bases lay in between. CDR3 size: 15 residues. The CDR3 region has the DNA TGCAGTGCTAGTAGGAACGGCGGGACGAATTCACCCCTCCACTTT. It is translated as CSASRNGGTNSPLHF.

With respect to this clonotype: A much larger clonotype is one base distant, so this may be a read error. The V gene is TRBV5-1, the J gene TRBJ2-3; unclear D gene. Trimming removed 4 bases at V and 6 bases at J, with 18 bases between. The CDR3 spans 15 residues. Germline V gene lookup returns CDR1 SGHRS and CDR2 YFSETQ. DNA for the CDR3: TGCGCCAGCAGCCTTCCAGGTGGAATTGCGGATACGCAGTATTTT. Its translation is CASSLPGGIADTQYF.

Of note for this clonotype: This could be a read error, since a much larger clone is one nucleotide away. The rearrangement uses TRBV6-2 or TRBV6-3 and TRBJ1-5; D gene uncertain. This CDR3 has 17 residues. Germline lookup yields CDR1 MNHEY and CDR2 SVGEGT. The CDR3 spells CAGSYREPGPRDQPQHF. In DNA form, the CDR3 reads TGTGCCGGCAGTTACCGCGAACCGGGCCCAAGGGATCAGCCCCAGCATTTT.